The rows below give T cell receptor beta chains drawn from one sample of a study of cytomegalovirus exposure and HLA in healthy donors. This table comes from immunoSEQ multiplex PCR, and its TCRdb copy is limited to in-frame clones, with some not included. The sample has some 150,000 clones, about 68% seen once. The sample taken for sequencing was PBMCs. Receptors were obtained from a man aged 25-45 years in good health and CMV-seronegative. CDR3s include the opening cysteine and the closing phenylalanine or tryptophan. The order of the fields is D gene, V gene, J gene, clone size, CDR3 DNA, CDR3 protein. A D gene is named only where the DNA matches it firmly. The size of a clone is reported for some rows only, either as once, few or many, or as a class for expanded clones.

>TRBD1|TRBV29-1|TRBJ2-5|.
TGCAGCGTTAACTCCGGGACAGACCCACAAGAGACCCAGTACTTC
CSVNSGTDPQETQYF
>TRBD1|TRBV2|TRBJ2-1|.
TGTGCCAGCAATGAAGGGGGCGTAGGCAATGAGCAGTTCTTC
CASNEGGVGNEQFF
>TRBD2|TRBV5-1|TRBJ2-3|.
TGCGCCAGCAGCCGAGGGACTAGCGGGGGGGCAGCAGATACGCAGTATTTT
CASSRGTSGGAADTQYF
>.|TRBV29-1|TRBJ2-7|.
TGCAGCGTTGTTTTAGCGGCAGGGGGATCCTACGAGCAGTACTTC
CSVVLAAGGSYEQYF
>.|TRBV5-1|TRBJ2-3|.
TGCGCCAGCAGCTTGGCAGGGGACTATAGCACAGATACGCAGTATTTT
CASSLAGDYSTDTQYF
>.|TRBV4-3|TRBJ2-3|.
TGCGCCAGCAGCCAAGGCCCCGGTTTTTTGGATACGCAGTATTTT
CASSQGPGFLDTQYF
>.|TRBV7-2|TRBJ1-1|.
TGTGCCAGCAGCTTATTTGGCAGCGCCACTGCAGCTTTCTTT
CASSLFGSATAAFF
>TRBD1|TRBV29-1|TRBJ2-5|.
TGCAGCCCACGAGGGTGGGACAGACGCCTCTGGGAGCAGTACTTC
CSPRGWDRRLWEQYF
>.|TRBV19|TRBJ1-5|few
TGTGCCAGTAGTATAGACGGGGGACAGCCCCAGCATTTT
CASSIDGGQPQHF
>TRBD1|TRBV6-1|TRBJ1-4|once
TGTGCCAGCAGCTTTGCCGGGACAGGGGACGAAAAACTGTTTTTT
CASSFAGTGDEKLFF